The 7 T cell receptor beta chains below come from one sample, sequenced in a study of blood T cell repertoires in COVID-19. Profiled with immunoSEQ multiplex PCR; TCRdb holds only in-frame clones, not every one. The sample lists 130,000 to 150,000 clones; roughly 84% were seen once. Sequencing was carried out using PBMCs or T cells enriched from blood (not recorded which). These receptors were collected from a middle-aged man with acute COVID-19.

This chain connects TRBV10-3 to TRBJ1-2; a possible D gene is TRBD1 (5 bases). Germline V gene lookup returns CDR1 ENHRY and CDR2 SYGVKD. V lost 5 bases and J lost 1, with 11 bases in between. This CDR3 has 14 residues. For the CDR3, the DNA is TGTGCCATCAGTAGCACAGGATTTAACTATGGCTACACCTTC. Translation gives CAISSTGFNYGYTF.

The V gene is TRBV7-6, the J gene TRBJ2-7; 12 bases agree with TRBD2. V trimming: 5 bases; J trimming: 5 bases; junction bases outside the gene matches: 16. The germline V gene has CDR1 SGHVS and CDR2 FNYEAQ. This CDR3 is 18 amino acids long. For the CDR3, the DNA is TGTGCCAGCAGCCTACTAGCGGGAGGCCGGGGGATAATGCACGAGCAGTACTTC. It yields the protein CASSLLAGGRGIMHEQYF.

The chain carries TRBV5-1 and TRBJ1-2, with a tentative D call TRBD1 (6 bases). CDR1 and CDR2 (germline): SGHRS, YFSETQ. Trimming shortened V by 2 bases and J by 7 bases, and 18 bases separated the two germline ends. The CDR3 contains 15 residues. The CDR3 nucleotides read TGCGCCAGCAGCTTCGCCAGGCCCAGAGGGGGTGGCTACACCTTC. Translation gives CASSFARPRGGGYTF.

This chain links TRBV28 with TRBJ2-5; the D gene is possibly TRBD1 (6 bases). The CDR3 runs to 15 residues. Trimming removed 2 bases at V and 10 bases at J, with 20 bases between. CDR1 is MDHEN and CDR2 is SYDVKM in the germline V gene. CDR3 in amino acids: CASSLTGQTRVDQYF. DNA for the CDR3: TGTGCCAGCAGTTTAACCGGACAGACAAGAGTGGACCAGTACTTC.

Here the CDR3 DNA reads TGCGCCAGCAGCGGGGGGACAGTTCGTCCTGGGGCCAACGTCCTGACTTTC. This codes for CASSGGTVRPGANVLTF. This chain joins TRBV5-1 and TRBJ2-6; D is perhaps TRBD1 (7 bases). Germline V gives CDR1 SGHRS, CDR2 YFSETQ. Trimming cost V 4 bases and J 2 bases, with 16 bases left between them. The CDR3 has 17 residues.

The chain uses TRBV10-2 and TRBJ2-7; possible D gene TRBD1, 6 bases. Per the germline V gene, CDR1 is WSHSY and CDR2 is SAAADI. V gave up 6 bases and J gave up 3 bases, with 9 bases separating them. This CDR3 is built from 12 residues. The CDR3 DNA reads TGCGCCAGCAGACAGGGATACTACGAGCAGTACTTC. The encoded protein is CASRQGYYEQYF.

The rearrangement links TRBV13 to TRBJ2-7; 8 nucleotides line up with TRBD1. V shed 5 bases and J 3 bases; nucleotides not matched to a gene: 9. Germline V gives CDR1 PRHDT, CDR2 FYEKMQ (reference sequence). CDR3 size: 15 residues. CDR3 DNA: TGTGCCAGCAGCGCCTCCGGACAGGGACACTACGAGCAGTACTTC. It codes for CASSASGQGHYEQYF.